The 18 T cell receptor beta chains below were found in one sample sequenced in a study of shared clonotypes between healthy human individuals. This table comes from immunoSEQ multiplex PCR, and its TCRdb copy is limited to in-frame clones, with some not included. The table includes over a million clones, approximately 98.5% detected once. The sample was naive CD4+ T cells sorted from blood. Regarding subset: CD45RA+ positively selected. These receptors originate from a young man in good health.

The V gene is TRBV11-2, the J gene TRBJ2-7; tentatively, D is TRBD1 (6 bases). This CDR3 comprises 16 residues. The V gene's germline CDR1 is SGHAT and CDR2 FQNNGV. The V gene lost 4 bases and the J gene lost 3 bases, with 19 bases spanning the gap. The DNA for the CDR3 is TGTGCCAGCAGCTATTGGTTTAGGACGACAGGCTACGAGCAGTACTTC. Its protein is CASSYWFRTTGYEQYF.

The CDR3 DNA reads TGTGCCATCAGTGGATTTCAGGGAACAGATACGCAGTATTTT. This translates into CAISGFQGTDTQYF. The chain links TRBV10-3 to TRBJ2-3; D may be TRBD1 (5 bases). Germline V gene data show CDR1 as ENHRY and CDR2 as SYGVKD. The ends were cut back, 4 bases at V and 3 bases at J, with 11 bases in the middle. The length of the CDR3 is 14 residues.

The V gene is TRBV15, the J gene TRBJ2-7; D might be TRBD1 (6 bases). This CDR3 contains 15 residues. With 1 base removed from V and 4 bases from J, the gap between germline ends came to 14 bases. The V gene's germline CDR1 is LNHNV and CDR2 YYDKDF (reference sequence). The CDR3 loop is CATSRAWDTVYEQYF. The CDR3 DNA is TGTGCCACCAGCAGAGCCTGGGACACAGTATACGAGCAGTACTTC.

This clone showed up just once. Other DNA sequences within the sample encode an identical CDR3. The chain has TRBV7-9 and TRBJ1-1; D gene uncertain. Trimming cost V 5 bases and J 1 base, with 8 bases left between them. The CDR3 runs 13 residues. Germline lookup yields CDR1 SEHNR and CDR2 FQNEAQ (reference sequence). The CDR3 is CASSLEGNTEAFF. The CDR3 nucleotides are TGTGCCAGCAGCCTTGAGGGGAACACTGAAGCTTTCTTT.

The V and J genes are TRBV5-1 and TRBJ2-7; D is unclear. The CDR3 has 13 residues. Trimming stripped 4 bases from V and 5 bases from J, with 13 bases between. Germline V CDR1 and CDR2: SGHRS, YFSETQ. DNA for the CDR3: TGCGCCAGCAGCCCACTACCCCTCGACGAGCAGTACTTC. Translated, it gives CASSPLPLDEQYF.

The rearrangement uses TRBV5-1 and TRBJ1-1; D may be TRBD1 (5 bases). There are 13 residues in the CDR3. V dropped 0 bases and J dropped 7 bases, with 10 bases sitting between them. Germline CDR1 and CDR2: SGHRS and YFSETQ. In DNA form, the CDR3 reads TGCGCCAGCAGCTTGGCCGCAGGGTTTGAAGCTTTCTTT. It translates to CASSLAAGFEAFF.

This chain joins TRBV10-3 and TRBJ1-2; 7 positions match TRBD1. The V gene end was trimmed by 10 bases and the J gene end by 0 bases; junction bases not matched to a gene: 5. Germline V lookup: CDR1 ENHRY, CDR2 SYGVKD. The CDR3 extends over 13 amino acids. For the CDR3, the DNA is TGTGCCAACAAGGACAGGTCTAACTATGGCTACACCTTC. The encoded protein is CANKDRSNYGYTF.

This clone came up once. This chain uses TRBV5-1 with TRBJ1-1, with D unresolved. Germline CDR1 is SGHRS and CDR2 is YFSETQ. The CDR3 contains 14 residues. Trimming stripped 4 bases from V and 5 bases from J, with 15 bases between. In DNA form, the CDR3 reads TGCGCCAGCAGCCGATCCCTCGGAGGGACTGAAGCTTTCTTT. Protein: CASSRSLGGTEAFF.

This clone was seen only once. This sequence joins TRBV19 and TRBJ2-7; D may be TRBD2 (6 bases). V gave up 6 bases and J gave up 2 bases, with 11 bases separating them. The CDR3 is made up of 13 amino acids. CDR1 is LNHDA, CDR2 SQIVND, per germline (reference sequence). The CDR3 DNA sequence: TGTGCCAGTAGGGGACTGGATCCCTACGAGCAGTACTTC. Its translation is CASRGLDPYEQYF.

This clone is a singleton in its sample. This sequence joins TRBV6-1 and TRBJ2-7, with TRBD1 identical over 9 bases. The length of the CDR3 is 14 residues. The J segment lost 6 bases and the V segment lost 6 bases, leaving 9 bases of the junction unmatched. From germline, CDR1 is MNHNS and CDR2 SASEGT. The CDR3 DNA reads TGTGCCAGCAGAAAGACAGGGGGAATGGTCGAGCAGTACTTC. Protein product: CASRKTGGMVEQYF.

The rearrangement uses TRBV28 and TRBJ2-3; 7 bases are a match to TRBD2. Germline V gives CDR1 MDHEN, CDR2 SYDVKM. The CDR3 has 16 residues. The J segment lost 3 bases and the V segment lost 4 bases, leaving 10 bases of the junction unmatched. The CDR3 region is CASSSGGGSGTDTQYF. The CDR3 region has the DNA TGTGCCAGCAGTTCCGGCGGCGGGAGTGGAACAGATACGCAGTATTTT. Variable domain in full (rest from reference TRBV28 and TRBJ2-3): DVKVTQSSRYLVKRTGEKVFLECVQDMDHENMFWYRQDPGLGLRLIYFSYDVKMKEKGDIPEGYSVSREKKERFSLILESASTNQTSMYLCASSSGGGSGTDTQYFGPGTRLTVL.

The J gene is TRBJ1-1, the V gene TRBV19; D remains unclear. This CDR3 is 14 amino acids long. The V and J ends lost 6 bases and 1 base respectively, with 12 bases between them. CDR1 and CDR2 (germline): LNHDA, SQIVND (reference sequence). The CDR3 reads CASSSLTANTEAFF. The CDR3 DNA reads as TGTGCCAGTAGCTCATTAACAGCGAACACTGAAGCTTTCTTT. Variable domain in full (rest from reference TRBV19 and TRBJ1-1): DGGITQSPKYLFRKEGQNVTLSCEQNLNHDAMYWYRQDPGQGLRLIYYSQIVNDFQKGDIAEGYSVSREKKESFPLTVTSAQKNPTAFYLCASSSLTANTEAFFGQGTRLTVV.

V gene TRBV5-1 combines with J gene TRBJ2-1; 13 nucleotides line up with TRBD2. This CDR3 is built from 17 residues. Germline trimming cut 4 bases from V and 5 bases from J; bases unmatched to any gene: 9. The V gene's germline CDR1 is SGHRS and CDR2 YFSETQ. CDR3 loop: CASSAYQTSGRNNEQFF. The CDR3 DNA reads TGCGCCAGCAGCGCATACCAGACTAGCGGGAGGAACAATGAGCAGTTCTTC.

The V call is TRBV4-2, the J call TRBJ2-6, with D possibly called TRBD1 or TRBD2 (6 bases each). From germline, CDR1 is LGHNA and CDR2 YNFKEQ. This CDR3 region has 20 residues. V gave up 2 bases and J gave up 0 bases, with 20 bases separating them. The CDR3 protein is CASSQRGSSVTSSGANVLTF. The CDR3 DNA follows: TGTGCCAGCAGCCAAAGGGGGTCTAGCGTCACCAGCTCTGGGGCCAACGTCCTGACTTTC.

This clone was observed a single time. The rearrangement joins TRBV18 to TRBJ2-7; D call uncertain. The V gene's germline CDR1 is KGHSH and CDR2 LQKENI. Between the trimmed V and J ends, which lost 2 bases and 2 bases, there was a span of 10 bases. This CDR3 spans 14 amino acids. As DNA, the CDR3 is TGTGCCAGCTCACCATTGGCAGCCACCTACGAGCAGTACTTC. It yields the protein CASSPLAATYEQYF.

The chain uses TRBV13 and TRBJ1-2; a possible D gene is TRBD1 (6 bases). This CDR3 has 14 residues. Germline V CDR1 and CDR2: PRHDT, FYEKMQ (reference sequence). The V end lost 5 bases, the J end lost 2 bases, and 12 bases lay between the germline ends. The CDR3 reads CASSGTGTNYGYTF. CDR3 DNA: TGTGCCAGCAGCGGAACAGGGACCAACTATGGCTACACCTTC.

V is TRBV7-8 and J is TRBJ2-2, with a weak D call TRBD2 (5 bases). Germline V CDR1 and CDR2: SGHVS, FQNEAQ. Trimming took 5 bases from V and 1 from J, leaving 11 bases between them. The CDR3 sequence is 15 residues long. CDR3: CASSPPGLNTGELFF. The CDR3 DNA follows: TGTGCCAGCAGCCCCCCCGGACTGAACACCGGGGAGCTGTTTTTT.

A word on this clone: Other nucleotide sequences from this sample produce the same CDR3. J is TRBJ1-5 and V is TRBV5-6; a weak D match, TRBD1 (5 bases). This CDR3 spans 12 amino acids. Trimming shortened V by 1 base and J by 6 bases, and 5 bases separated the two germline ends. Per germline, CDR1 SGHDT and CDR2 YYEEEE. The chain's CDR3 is CASSLRGQPQHF. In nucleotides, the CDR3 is TGTGCCAGCAGCTTGAGGGGTCAGCCCCAGCATTTT. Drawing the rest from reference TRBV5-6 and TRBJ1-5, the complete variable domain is DAGVTQSPTHLIKTRGQQVTLRCSPKSGHDTVSWYQQALGQGPQFIFQYYEEEERQRGNFPDRFSGHQFPNYSSELNVNALLLGDSALYLCASSLRGQPQHFGDGTRLSIL.